This TCR beta chain was captured by sequencing in a study of spatial heterogeneity in lung cancer. As for the study in general: There were, on average, more than 9.5 raw-read appearances for each unique TCR and UMI combination. Study-level points and caveats: In blood, ubiquitous expanded tumor TCRs appeared more at resection than follow-up.

TCRdb redid the calling of the 5' RACE reads with MiXCR, one entry per CDR3 protein. Of some 64,000 distinct CDR3 sequences listed, approximately 8.9% were seen once; the top ten hold about 15%. This clonotype has a count of ten or more. The target antigen is unknown. Time point defined: sample taken at primary tumor resection. Sequencing of whole RNA from tumor, nontumor lung or frozen PBMC involved no sorting. The roughly 79 donors had untreated early-stage non-small cell lung cancer. The V gene's germline CDR1 is SGDLS and CDR2 YYNGEE. This CDR3 has 15 residues. Germline trimming cut 2 bases from V and 1 base from J; bases unmatched to any gene: 1.

The chain carries TRBV9 and TRBJ2-3; 10 bases line up with TRBD1. Here the sequenced sample was PBMCs, taken at surgery. This receptor was obtained from a female donor with early-stage non-small cell lung cancer. This CDR3 reads CASSVGTGGTDTQYF. In DNA, the CDR3 is TGTGCCAGCAGCGTCGGGACAGGGGGCACAGATACGCAGTATTTT.